The source of this T cell receptor (beta chain) is a study of regulatory and conventional T cells in RAG deficiency. General study points: These Omenn syndrome Treg sorts may hold peripherally activated cells instead. Omenn patients showed >80% Treg-Tconv overlap and shorter CDR3 lengths.

Sequencing used immunoSEQ multiplex PCR; TCRdb keeps in-frame clones, though not all of them. The sample contains around 30,000 clones, nearly 95% of which appear only once. The CDR3 has 16 amino acids. Looked up from germline, CDR1 is LNHDA and CDR2 is SQIVND (reference sequence). V shed 3 bases and J shed 4 bases, with 18 bases lying between them. Conventional CD4+ T cells were sorted from blood as CD25-low CD127-high cells. Regarding this clone: Its target is unknown.

These sequences were also reported in another study, on regulatory T cells. From that paper: The primer mix had 52 TRBV and 13 TRBJ primers. Skewed V and J usage and few unique V-J pairs marked patient repertoires, most in Tregs.

The source of this sequence is a human donor in good health. Sequencing was done on a sample of CD25- CD4+ T cells sorted from blood. The chain employs TRBV19 and TRBJ1-2; TRBD1 is a possible D gene (5 bases). CDR3 loop: CASSIRLGQHPYGYTF. CDR3 bases: TGTGCCAGTAGTATCCGGCTCGGACAACACCCCTATGGCTACACCTTC.